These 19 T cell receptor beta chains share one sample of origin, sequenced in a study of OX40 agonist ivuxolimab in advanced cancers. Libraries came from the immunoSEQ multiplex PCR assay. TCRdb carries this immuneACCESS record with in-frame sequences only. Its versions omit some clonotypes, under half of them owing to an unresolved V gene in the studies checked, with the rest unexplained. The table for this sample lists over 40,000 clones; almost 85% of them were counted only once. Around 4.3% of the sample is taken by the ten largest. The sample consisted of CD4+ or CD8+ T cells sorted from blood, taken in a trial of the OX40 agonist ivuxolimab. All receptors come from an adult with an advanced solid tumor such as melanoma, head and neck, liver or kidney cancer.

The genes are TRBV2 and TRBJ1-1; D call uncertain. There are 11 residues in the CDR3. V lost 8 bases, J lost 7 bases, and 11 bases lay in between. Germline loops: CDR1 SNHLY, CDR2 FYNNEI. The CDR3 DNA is TGTGCCAGCTCAACCGAATATGAAGCTTTCTTT. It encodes CASSTEYEAFF.

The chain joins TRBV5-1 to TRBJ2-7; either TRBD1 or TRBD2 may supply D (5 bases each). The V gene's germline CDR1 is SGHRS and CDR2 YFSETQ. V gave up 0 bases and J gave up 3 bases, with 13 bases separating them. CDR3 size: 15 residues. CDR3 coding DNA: TGCGCCAGCAGCTTGGCCTTGGGGACGATCTACGAGCAGTACTTC. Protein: CASSLALGTIYEQYF.

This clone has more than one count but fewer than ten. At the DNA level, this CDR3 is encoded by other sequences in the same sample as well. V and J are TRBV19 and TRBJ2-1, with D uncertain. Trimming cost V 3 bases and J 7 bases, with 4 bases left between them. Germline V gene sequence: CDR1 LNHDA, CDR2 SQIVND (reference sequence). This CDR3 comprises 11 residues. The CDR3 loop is CASSIQNEQFF. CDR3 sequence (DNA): TGTGCCAGTAGTATCCAGAATGAGCAGTTCTTC.

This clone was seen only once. This chain's CDR3 is CASSSGTDIYEQYF. The CDR3 DNA sequence: TGTGCCAGTAGCTCCGGGACAGATATCTACGAGCAGTACTTC. The chain links TRBV19 to TRBJ2-7, with 7 positions matching TRBD1. V trimming: 6 bases; J trimming: 3 bases; junction bases outside the gene matches: 8. CDR1 and CDR2 (germline): LNHDA, SQIVND (reference sequence). CDR3 length equals 14 residues. The whole variable domain, remainder taken from reference TRBV19 and TRBJ2-7, is DGGITQSPKYLFRKEGQNVTLSCEQNLNHDAMYWYRQDPGQGLRLIYYSQIVNDFQKGDIAEGYSVSREKKESFPLTVTSAQKNPTAFYLCASSSGTDIYEQYFGPGTRLTVT.

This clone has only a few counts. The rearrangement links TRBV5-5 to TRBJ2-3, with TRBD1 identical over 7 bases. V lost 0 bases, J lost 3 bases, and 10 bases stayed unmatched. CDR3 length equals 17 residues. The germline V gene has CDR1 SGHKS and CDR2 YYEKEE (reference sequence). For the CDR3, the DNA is TGTGCCAGCAGCTTGGGGACCGGACAGGCCCGAACAGATACGCAGTATTTT. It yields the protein CASSLGTGQARTDTQYF.

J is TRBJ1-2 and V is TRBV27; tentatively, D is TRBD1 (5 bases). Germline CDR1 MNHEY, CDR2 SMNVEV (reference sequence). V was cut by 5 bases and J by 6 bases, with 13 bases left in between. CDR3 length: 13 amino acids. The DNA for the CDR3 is TGTGCCAGCAGTCCACCAGGGAGAGATGGCTACACCTTC. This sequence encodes CASSPPGRDGYTF.

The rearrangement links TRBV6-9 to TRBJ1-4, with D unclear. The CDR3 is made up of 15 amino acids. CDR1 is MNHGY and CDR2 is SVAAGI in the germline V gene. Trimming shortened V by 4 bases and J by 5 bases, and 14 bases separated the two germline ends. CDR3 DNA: TGTGCCAGCAGTTGCGACATAGGCGGGAATGAAAAACTGTTTTTT. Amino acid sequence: CASSCDIGGNEKLFF.

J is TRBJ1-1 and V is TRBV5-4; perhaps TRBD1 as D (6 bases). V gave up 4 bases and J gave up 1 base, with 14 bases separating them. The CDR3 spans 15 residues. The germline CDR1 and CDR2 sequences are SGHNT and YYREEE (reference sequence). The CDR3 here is CASSPTGTGNTEAFF. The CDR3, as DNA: TGTGCCAGCAGCCCAACAGGGACGGGGAACACTGAAGCTTTCTTT.

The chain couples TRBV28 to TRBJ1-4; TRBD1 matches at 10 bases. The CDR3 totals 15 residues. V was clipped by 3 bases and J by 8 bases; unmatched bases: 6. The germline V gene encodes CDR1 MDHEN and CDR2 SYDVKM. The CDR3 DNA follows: TGTGCCAGCAGTTTGGCGACAGGGGGCCAGGAAAAACTGTTTTTT. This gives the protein CASSLATGGQEKLFF.

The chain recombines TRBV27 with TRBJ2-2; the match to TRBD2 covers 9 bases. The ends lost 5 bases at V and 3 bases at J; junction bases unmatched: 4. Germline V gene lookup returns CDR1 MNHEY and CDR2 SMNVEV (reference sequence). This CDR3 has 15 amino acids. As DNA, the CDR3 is TGTGCCAGCAGTAGAATAGCGGGAGACACCGGGGAGCTGTTTTTT. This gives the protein CASSRIAGDTGELFF.

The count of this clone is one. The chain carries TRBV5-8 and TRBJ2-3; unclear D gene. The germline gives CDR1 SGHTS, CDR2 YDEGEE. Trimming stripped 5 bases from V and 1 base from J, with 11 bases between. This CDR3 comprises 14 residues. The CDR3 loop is CASSSTVGTDTQYF. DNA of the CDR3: TGTGCCAGCAGTTCAACCGTGGGCACAGATACGCAGTATTTT. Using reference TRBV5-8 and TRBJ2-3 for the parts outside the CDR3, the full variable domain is EAGVTQSPTHLIKTRGQQATLRCSPISGHTSVYWYQQALGLGLQFLLWYDEGEERNRGNFPPRFSGRQFPNYSSELNVNALELEDSALYLCASSSTVGTDTQYFGPGTRLTVL.

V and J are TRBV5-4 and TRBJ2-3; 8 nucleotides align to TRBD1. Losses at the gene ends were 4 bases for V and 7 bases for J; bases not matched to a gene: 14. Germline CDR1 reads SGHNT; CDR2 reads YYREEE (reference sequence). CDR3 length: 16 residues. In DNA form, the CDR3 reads TGTGCCAGCAGCCCAGGGGGCGGGACCTCCCTGAATACGCAGTATTTT. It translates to CASSPGGGTSLNTQYF.

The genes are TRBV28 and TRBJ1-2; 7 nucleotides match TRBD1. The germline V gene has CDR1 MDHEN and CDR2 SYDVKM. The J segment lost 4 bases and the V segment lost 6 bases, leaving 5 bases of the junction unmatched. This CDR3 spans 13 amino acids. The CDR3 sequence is CASRMTGTYGYTF. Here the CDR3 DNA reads TGTGCCAGCAGGATGACAGGGACCTATGGCTACACCTTC.

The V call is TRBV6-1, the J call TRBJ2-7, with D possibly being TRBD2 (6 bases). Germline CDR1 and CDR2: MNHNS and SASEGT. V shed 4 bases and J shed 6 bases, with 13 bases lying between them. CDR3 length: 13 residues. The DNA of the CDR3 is TGTGCCAGCAGTGGACCGCAGGGAGGCGAGCAGTACTTC. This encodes CASSGPQGGEQYF.

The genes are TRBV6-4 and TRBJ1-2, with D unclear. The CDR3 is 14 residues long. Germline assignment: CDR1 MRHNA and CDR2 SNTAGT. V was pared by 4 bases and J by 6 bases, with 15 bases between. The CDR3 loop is CASSATLSSDGYTF. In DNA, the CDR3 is TGTGCCAGCAGTGCGACACTATCAAGCGATGGCTACACCTTC.

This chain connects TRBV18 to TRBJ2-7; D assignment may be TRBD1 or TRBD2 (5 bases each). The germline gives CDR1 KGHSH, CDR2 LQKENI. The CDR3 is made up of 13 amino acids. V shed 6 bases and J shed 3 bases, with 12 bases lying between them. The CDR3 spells CASSSGGGYEQYF. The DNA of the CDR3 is TGTGCCAGCTCCTCGGGTGGGGGCTACGAGCAGTACTTC. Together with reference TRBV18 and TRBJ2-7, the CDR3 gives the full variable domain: NAGVMQNPRHLVRRRGQEARLRCSPMKGHSHVYWYRQLPEEGLKFMVYLQKENIIDESGMPKERFSAEFPKEGPSILRIQQVVRGDSAAYFCASSSGGGYEQYFGPGTRLTVT.

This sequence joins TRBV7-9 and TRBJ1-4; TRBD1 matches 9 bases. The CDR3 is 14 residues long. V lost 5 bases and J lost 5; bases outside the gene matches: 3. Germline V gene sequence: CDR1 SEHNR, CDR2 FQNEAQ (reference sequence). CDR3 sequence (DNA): TGTGCCAGCAGCATCGGACAGGGGAATGAAAAACTGTTTTTT. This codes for CASSIGQGNEKLFF.

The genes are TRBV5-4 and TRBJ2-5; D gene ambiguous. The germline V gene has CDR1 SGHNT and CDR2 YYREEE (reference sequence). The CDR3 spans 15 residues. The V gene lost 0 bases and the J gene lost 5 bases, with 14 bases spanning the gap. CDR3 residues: CASSLGGNSKETQYF. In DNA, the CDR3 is TGTGCCAGCAGCTTGGGAGGAAATTCCAAGGAGACCCAGTACTTC.

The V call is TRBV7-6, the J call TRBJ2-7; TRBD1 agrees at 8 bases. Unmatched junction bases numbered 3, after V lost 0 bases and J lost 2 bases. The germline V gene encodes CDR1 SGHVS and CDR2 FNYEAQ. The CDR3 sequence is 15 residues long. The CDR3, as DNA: TGTGCCAGCAGCTTAGCGCAGACAGGGGCCTACGAGCAGTACTTC. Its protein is CASSLAQTGAYEQYF. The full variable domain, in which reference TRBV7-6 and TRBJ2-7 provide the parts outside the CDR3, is GAGVSQSPRYKVTKRGQDVALRCDPISGHVSLYWYRQALGQGPEFLTYFNYEAQQDKSGLPNDRFSAERPEGSISTLTIQRTEQRDSAMYRCASSLAQTGAYEQYFGPGTRLTVT.